The 27 T cell receptor beta chains presented below share a single source sample, sequenced in a study of PD-L1 blockade in urothelial cancer. Repertoires were generated with immunoSEQ multiplex PCR, while TCRdb's copy carries only in-frame clones and drops some. The sample gives roughly 60,000 clones, over 70% of which show up once; roughly 4% is in the top ten. The material was PBMCs, obtained around atezolizumab (anti-PD-L1) treatment. These TCRs come from a man between 70 and 80 years old with urothelial cancer.

V is TRBV18 and J is TRBJ2-3; 8 bases are shared with TRBD2. J lost 2 bases, V lost 3 bases, and 7 bases had no gene match. CDR3 length equals 16 residues. Germline V gene sequence: CDR1 KGHSH, CDR2 LQKENI. The CDR3 sequence is CASSPTAGAVTDTQYF. In DNA, the CDR3 is TGTGCCAGCTCACCCACAGCGGGAGCCGTCACAGATACGCAGTATTTT.

The chain combines TRBV9 with TRBJ2-1; 8 positions agree with TRBD2. The CDR3 totals 14 residues. Germline V gene data show CDR1 as SGDLS and CDR2 as YYNGEE. V lost 0 bases to trimming and J lost 7 bases; unmatched junction nucleotides: 3. The CDR3 sequence is CASSVGLAHNEQFF. Here the CDR3 DNA reads TGTGCCAGCAGCGTAGGACTAGCGCATAATGAGCAGTTCTTC.

The V and J genes are TRBV5-6 and TRBJ2-3, with a weak D call TRBD2 (5 bases). CDR3 length: 13 amino acids. Trimming removed 4 bases at V and 4 bases at J, with 10 bases between. Germline values: CDR1 SGHDT, CDR2 YYEEEE. The CDR3 region is CASSPKGADTQYF. The DNA of the CDR3 is TGTGCCAGCAGCCCAAAGGGAGCAGATACGCAGTATTTT.

Only one count was recorded for this clone. The chain joins TRBV7-2 to TRBJ1-5; 8 bases are shared with TRBD1. V lost 5 bases, J lost 1 base, and 4 bases stayed unmatched. CDR3 size: 15 residues. CDR1 is SGHTA, CDR2 FQGNSA, per germline. CDR3 in DNA: TGTGCCAGCAGCCTCAGGGGGCAAAGCAATCAGCCCCAGCATTTT. It encodes CASSLRGQSNQPQHF.

This clone was counted once. The CDR3 region has the DNA TGTGCCAGCAGTGAATGGGGAGGAAACTATGGCTACACCTTC. Residues: CASSEWGGNYGYTF. The chain couples TRBV25-1 to TRBJ1-2; D not resolved. Trimming stripped 1 base from V and 2 bases from J, with 8 bases between. Germline V gene lookup returns CDR1 MGHDK and CDR2 SYGVNS. The CDR3 is 14 residues long.

The chain uses TRBV2 and TRBJ2-2; D might be TRBD1 (6 bases). Germline values: CDR1 SNHLY, CDR2 FYNNEI. Trimming cost V 6 bases and J 7 bases, with 18 bases left between them. The CDR3 extends over 15 amino acids. The CDR3 coding sequence is TGTGCCAGCAGCTCATCGTCCAGCAGGGGCGGGGAGCTGTTTTTT. Amino acid sequence: CASSSSSSRGGELFF.

The rearrangement links TRBV29-1 to TRBJ2-7; TRBD1 matches at 9 bases. Germline trimming cut 7 bases from V and 4 bases from J; bases unmatched to any gene: 5. CDR1 is SQVTM and CDR2 is ANQGSEA in the germline V gene. The CDR3 spans 12 residues. The CDR3 DNA reads TGCAGCGCCGGGACAGGGATTTACGAGCAGTACTTC. Amino acids: CSAGTGIYEQYF.

The rearrangement uses TRBV12-5 and TRBJ2-3; no clear D gene. V lost 0 bases to trimming and J lost 2 bases, with 12 bases between them. Germline V gene sequence: CDR1 LGHNT, CDR2 FRNRAP. The CDR3 is 16 residues long. As DNA, the CDR3 is TGTGCTAGTGGTTTGGTACTAAGAGGCCCCACAGATACGCAGTATTTT. Its protein is CASGLVLRGPTDTQYF.

This clone was seen once. The gene calls are TRBV2 and TRBJ2-5, with 9 bases fitting TRBD1. The CDR3 has 14 amino acids. The germline gives CDR1 SNHLY, CDR2 FYNNEI. V shed 8 bases and J 5 bases; nucleotides not matched to a gene: 9. The CDR3 sequence: CASVIDRGFETQYF. For the CDR3, the DNA is TGTGCCAGCGTTATTGACAGGGGGTTCGAGACCCAGTACTTC.

This clone turned up a few times. J is TRBJ2-5 and V is TRBV18; 12 nucleotides match TRBD2. Germline CDR1 is KGHSH and CDR2 is LQKENI. The V gene end was trimmed by 4 bases and the J gene end by 0 bases; junction bases not matched to a gene: 6. The CDR3 has 17 residues. This CDR3 reads CASSQLTSGRDQETQYF. The CDR3 coding sequence is TGTGCCAGCTCACAGCTGACTAGCGGGAGAGACCAAGAGACCCAGTACTTC.

This sequence joins TRBV5-4 and TRBJ2-1; 7 nucleotides agree with TRBD1. Germline trimming cut 4 bases from V and 5 bases from J; bases unmatched to any gene: 6. CDR3 size: 14 residues. The germline V gene encodes CDR1 SGHNT and CDR2 YYREEE (reference sequence). The CDR3 is CASSIDRANNEQFF. The CDR3 DNA reads TGTGCCAGCAGCATAGACAGGGCGAACAATGAGCAGTTCTTC.

The V call is TRBV19, the J call TRBJ2-1, with 9 bases that match TRBD2. Germline CDR1 and CDR2: LNHDA and SQIVND (reference sequence). The CDR3 covers 16 residues. J was trimmed by 1 base and V by 7 bases; bases with no gene match: 8. The CDR3 region is CASTSGSGSSYNEQFF. The CDR3 bases are TGTGCCAGTACGTCAGGTAGCGGGAGTTCCTACAATGAGCAGTTCTTC.

The gene calls are TRBV18 and TRBJ1-1, with D perhaps matching TRBD1 (6 bases). This CDR3 is 16 amino acids long. The V gene's germline CDR1 is KGHSH and CDR2 LQKENI. V gave up 1 base and J gave up 8 bases, with 20 bases separating them. The CDR3: CASSPRQSYGQLEAFF. The CDR3 DNA is TGTGCCAGCTCACCACGTCAATCTTATGGACAGCTCGAAGCTTTCTTT.

CDR3 nucleotides: TGTGCCAGTAGTCTCGGACTAGCGGGAATGCAGTTCTTC. Protein product: CASSLGLAGMQFF. The V and J genes are TRBV19 and TRBJ2-1; 12 bases align to TRBD2. The CDR3 has 13 amino acids. Per the germline V gene, CDR1 is LNHDA and CDR2 is SQIVND (reference sequence). The V segment lost 5 bases and the J segment 12 bases; nucleotides outside the gene matches: 5.

The gene calls are TRBV29-1 and TRBJ2-1; 14 bases line up with TRBD2. The CDR3 extends over 16 amino acids. V lost 6 bases and J lost 4; bases outside the gene matches: 8. From germline, CDR1 is SQVTM and CDR2 ANQGSEA. The CDR3 is CSVKPTSGRGYNEQFF. Here the CDR3 DNA reads TGCAGCGTCAAACCGACTAGCGGGAGGGGTTACAATGAGCAGTTCTTC.

V gene TRBV30 combines with J gene TRBJ2-6; no firm D call. The germline CDR1 and CDR2 sequences are GTSNPN and SVGIG (reference sequence). The CDR3 covers 15 residues. Trimming removed 1 base at V and 0 bases at J, with 7 bases between. In DNA form, the CDR3 reads TGTGCCTGGAGTGCCACAGTCTCTGGGGCCAACGTCCTGACTTTC. Its protein is CAWSATVSGANVLTF.

The rearrangement links TRBV6-6 to TRBJ2-2, with 7 nucleotides matching TRBD1. The CDR3 spans 15 residues. Germline V lookup: CDR1 MNHNY, CDR2 SVGAGI (reference sequence). The J segment lost 0 bases and the V segment lost 6 bases, leaving 4 bases of the junction unmatched. CDR3 sequence: CASRSTGSNTGELFF. The CDR3 region has the DNA TGTGCCAGCAGATCGACAGGGTCGAACACCGGGGAGCTGTTTTTT.

The chain recombines TRBV5-4 with TRBJ2-5; tentatively, D is TRBD1 (6 bases). The CDR3 runs to 13 residues. V was trimmed by 5 bases and J by 3 bases, leaving 11 bases between them. Germline CDR1 is SGHNT and CDR2 is YYREEE (reference sequence). CDR3 DNA sequence: TGTGCCAGCAGGTGGGCAGGGGAAGAGACCCAGTACTTC. Translating gives CASRWAGEETQYF.

About this clone itself: The sample holds other DNA sequences that translate to the same CDR3. This chain links TRBV5-1 with TRBJ2-5; TRBD2 matches 7 bases. The trim removed 4 bases at V and 4 bases at J, leaving 7 bases unmatched. The CDR3 totals 14 residues. Germline CDR1 reads SGHRS; CDR2 reads YFSETQ. CDR3 nucleotide sequence: TGCGCCAGCAGCGGGGGGACTACCGGAGAGACCCAGTACTTC. Protein product: CASSGGTTGETQYF.

The table lists this clone with a count of one. This chain joins TRBV21-1 and TRBJ2-7; TRBD1, the table's D call, was not compared with the DNA. TRBV21-1 is a listed pseudogene. The CDR3 totals 14 residues. The CDR3 reads CASLLLTVSYEQYF. As DNA, the CDR3 is TGTGCCAGCCTTCTACTGACAGTGTCCTACGAGCAGTACTTC.

This sequence joins TRBV12-5 and TRBJ2-5; D ambiguous. The CDR3 is 11 amino acids. Looked up from germline, CDR1 is LGHNT and CDR2 is FRNRAP. The V end lost 6 bases, the J end lost 4 bases, and 6 bases lay between the germline ends. The CDR3 DNA sequence: TGTGCTAGTGGGTCCTCAGAGACCCAGTACTTC. It specifies CASGSSETQYF.

The rearrangement joins TRBV25-1 to TRBJ1-2; TRBD1 might be the D (5 bases). The germline V and J ends were trimmed by 0 bases and 6 bases, with 17 bases remaining between them. This CDR3 spans 16 amino acids. CDR1 and CDR2 (germline): MGHDK, SYGVNS. The chain's CDR3 is CASSEYGREVLHGYTF. DNA of the CDR3: TGTGCCAGCAGTGAATACGGCAGGGAGGTTTTGCATGGCTACACCTTC.

The chain employs TRBV4-2 and TRBJ2-3; 11 bases align to TRBD2. Trimming at V came to 2 bases and at J to 2 bases, leaving 6 bases not matched to a gene. The CDR3 sequence is 17 residues long. The germline V gene has CDR1 LGHNA and CDR2 YNFKEQ. CDR3 sequence reads: CASSQTTSGGITDTQYF. The CDR3 DNA sequence: TGTGCCAGCAGCCAAACTACTAGCGGGGGAATCACAGATACGCAGTATTTT.

This chain links TRBV9 with TRBJ1-5; D is undetermined. In germline, CDR1 is SGDLS, CDR2 YYNGEE. The CDR3 has 14 residues. V dropped 7 bases and J dropped 0 bases, with 11 bases sitting between them. The CDR3 here is CASGPGNSNQPQHF. The DNA of the CDR3 is TGTGCCAGCGGTCCCGGGAATAGCAATCAGCCCCAGCATTTT.

The genes are TRBV19 and TRBJ1-5, with 7 bases lining up with TRBD1. Germline CDR1 reads LNHDA; CDR2 reads SQIVND (reference sequence). The CDR3 has 19 amino acids. V shed 10 bases, J shed 3 bases, and the junction held 24 bases outside the gene matches. The CDR3: CATRSPPPGGLWDNQPQHF. The CDR3 nucleotides are TGTGCCACCCGATCCCCGCCACCAGGGGGTTTGTGGGACAATCAGCCCCAGCATTTT.

This chain uses TRBV19 with TRBJ2-1; the match to TRBD1 covers 11 bases. The CDR3 is 17 residues long. In germline, CDR1 is LNHDA, CDR2 SQIVND (reference sequence). J gave up 8 bases and V 5 bases, and 14 bases lay outside the gene matches. CDR3 coding DNA: TGTGCCAGTAGTGCCTCCACAGGGACAGGGGGTTTCGATGAGCAGTTCTTC. Its protein is CASSASTGTGGFDEQFF.

This chain uses TRBV14 with TRBJ2-7, with a possible D match to TRBD2 (6 bases). The CDR3 has 15 amino acids. V shed 1 base and J shed 2 bases, with 12 bases lying between them. CDR1 SGHDN and CDR2 FVKESK come from the germline V gene. CDR3 sequence (DNA): TGTGCCAGCAGCCAAGGGCTAGCGAGCACCTACGAGCAGTACTTC. Its protein is CASSQGLASTYEQYF. Full variable domain (outside the CDR3, taken from reference TRBV14 and TRBJ2-7): EAGVTQFPSHSVIEKGQTVTLRCDPISGHDNLYWYRRVMGKEIKFLLHFVKESKQDESGMPNNRFLAERTGGTYSTLKVQPAELEDSGVYFCASSQGLASTYEQYFGPGTRLTVT.